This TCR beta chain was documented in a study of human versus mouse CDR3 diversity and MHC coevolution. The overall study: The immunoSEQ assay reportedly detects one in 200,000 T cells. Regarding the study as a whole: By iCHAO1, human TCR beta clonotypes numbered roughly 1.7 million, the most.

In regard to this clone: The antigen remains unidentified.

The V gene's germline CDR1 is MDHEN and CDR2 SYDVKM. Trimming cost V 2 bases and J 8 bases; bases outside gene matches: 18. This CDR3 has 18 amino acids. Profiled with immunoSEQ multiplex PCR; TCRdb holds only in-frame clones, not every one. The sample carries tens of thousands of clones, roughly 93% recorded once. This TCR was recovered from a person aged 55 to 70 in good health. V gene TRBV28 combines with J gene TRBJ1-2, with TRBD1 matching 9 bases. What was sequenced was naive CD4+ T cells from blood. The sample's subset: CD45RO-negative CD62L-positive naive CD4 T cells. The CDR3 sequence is CASSLGGGGTGSGTGYTF. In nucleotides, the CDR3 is TGTGCCAGCAGTTTAGGGGGTGGCGGGACAGGGAGTGGGACGGGCTACACCTTC.